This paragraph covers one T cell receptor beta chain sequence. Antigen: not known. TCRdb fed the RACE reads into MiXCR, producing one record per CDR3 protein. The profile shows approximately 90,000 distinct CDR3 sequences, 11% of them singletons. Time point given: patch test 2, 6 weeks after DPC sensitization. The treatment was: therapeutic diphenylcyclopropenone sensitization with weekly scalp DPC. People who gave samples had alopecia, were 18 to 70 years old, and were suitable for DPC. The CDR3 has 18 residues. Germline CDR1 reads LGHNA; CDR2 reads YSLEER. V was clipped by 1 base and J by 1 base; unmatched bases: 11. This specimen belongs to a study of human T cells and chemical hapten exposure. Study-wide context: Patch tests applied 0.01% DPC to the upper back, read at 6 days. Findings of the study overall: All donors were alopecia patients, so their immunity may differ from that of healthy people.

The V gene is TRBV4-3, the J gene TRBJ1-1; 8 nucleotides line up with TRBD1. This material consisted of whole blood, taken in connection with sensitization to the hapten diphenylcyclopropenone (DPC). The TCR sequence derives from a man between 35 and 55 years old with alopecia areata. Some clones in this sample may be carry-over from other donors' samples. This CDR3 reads CASSQAYRGFARNTEAFF. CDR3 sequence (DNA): TGCGCCAGCAGCCAAGCCTACAGGGGGTTTGCACGGAACACTGAAGCTTTCTTT.